The clone carrying this T cell receptor (beta chain) occurred a few times. These data belong to a study of T-cell reconstitution after alpha-beta-depleted transplantation in children. As it was prepared, the TCRbeta library received unique molecular identifiers. MiXCR, applied by TCRdb to the PCR reads, yields one record per CDR3 protein. The data show some 550,000 distinct CDR3 sequences, 18% seen once. The V and J ends lost 3 bases and 9 bases respectively, with 15 bases between them. The CDR3 contains 14 residues. This chain connects TRBV12-3 or TRBV12-4 to TRBJ2-4, with a possible D match to TRBD2 (5 bases). The clonotype comes from a human donor who donated a stem cell graft to a child with acute lymphoblastic leukemia. The source material was PBMCs from the stem cell graft donor, sampled from the stem cell graft. The CDR3 region has the DNA TGTGCCAGCAGTTTGGGGAGAAGGAGTAGCATTCAGTACTTC. Translation gives CASSLGRRSSIQYF.